Each of the 15 T cell receptor beta chains below was sequenced from the same sample in a study of blood T cell repertoires in COVID-19. Clones were sequenced by immunoSEQ multiplex PCR, and TCRdb holds only the in-frame ones, with some missing. This sample has about 120,000 clones, with 80% to 90% found just once. The specimen sequenced was peripheral blood. The receptor set was obtained from a human donor with acute or convalescent COVID-19. The donor label of this sample is uncertain.

This chain uses TRBV6-4 with TRBJ2-1; D possibly corresponds to TRBD2 (7 bases). Looked up from germline, CDR1 is MRHNA and CDR2 is SNTAGT. The germline V and J ends were trimmed by 2 bases and 11 bases, with 10 bases remaining between them. This CDR3 comprises 12 residues. Written as DNA, the CDR3 is TGTGCCAGCAGTGACGGGGGGGACAAGCAGTTCTTC. Its translation is CASSDGGDKQFF.

This clone turned up a few times. The rearrangement links TRBV5-1 to TRBJ1-6, with 8 bases aligning to TRBD1. CDR1 is SGHRS, CDR2 YFSETQ, per germline. J was trimmed by 5 bases and V by 6 bases; bases with no gene match: 7. The CDR3 runs to 15 residues. Written as DNA, the CDR3 is TGCGCCAGCAATCAGGGGGCTCAGGATAATTCACCCCTCCACTTT. Its translation: CASNQGAQDNSPLHF.

The V gene is TRBV19, the J gene TRBJ1-5, with D perhaps TRBD1 (6 bases). The germline V gene has CDR1 LNHDA and CDR2 SQIVND (reference sequence). This CDR3 has 15 residues. V lost 7 bases to trimming and J lost 6 bases, with 19 bases between them. This CDR3 reads CASTPLGGGVQPQHF. In DNA, the CDR3 is TGTGCCAGTACCCCCCTGGGGGGGGGCGTTCAGCCCCAGCATTTT.

This clone was seen only once. V usage is TRBV5-8 and J usage is TRBJ2-7, with no clear D. This CDR3 region has 15 residues. CDR1 SGHTS and CDR2 YDEGEE come from the germline V gene. The V gene lost 2 bases and the J gene lost 0 bases, with 12 bases spanning the gap. CDR3 coding DNA: TGTGCCAGCAGCTTAACGGTAATGATCTCCTACGAGCAGTACTTC. Amino acids: CASSLTVMISYEQYF.

CDR3 amino acids: CASSQTATNEKLFF. The CDR3 region has the DNA TGTGCCAGCAGCCAGACTGCAACTAATGAAAAACTGTTTTTT. This chain uses TRBV3-1 (or the pseudogene TRBV3-2) with TRBJ1-4; D is undetermined. The V gene lost 3 bases and the J gene lost 0 bases, with 5 bases spanning the gap. The CDR3 loop spans 14 amino acids. Germline V gene sequence: CDR1 LGHDT, CDR2 YNNKEL (reference sequence).

This clone came up once. The chain is built from TRBV6-5 and TRBJ1-2; D gene unclear. Germline CDR1 reads MNHEY; CDR2 reads SVGAGI. The ends were cut back, 4 bases at V and 4 bases at J, with 7 bases in the middle. This CDR3 has 12 residues. The CDR3 DNA follows: TGTGCCAGCAGTTTAGAGGGCTATGGCTACACCTTC. Protein product: CASSLEGYGYTF.

The chain carries TRBV4-1 and TRBJ2-1; the match to TRBD2 covers 9 bases. This CDR3 has 18 amino acids. The germline V gene encodes CDR1 MGHRA and CDR2 YSYEKL. J lost 7 bases, V lost 1 base, and 14 bases had no gene match. The CDR3 spells CASSQALTRGGLGNEQFF. The CDR3 DNA sequence: TGCGCCAGCAGCCAAGCGCTAACGCGGGGGGGCCTAGGGAATGAGCAGTTCTTC.

V gene TRBV19 combines with J gene TRBJ2-1, with 12 positions matching TRBD2. V lost 6 bases, J lost 0 bases, and 9 bases stayed unmatched. The germline V gene has CDR1 LNHDA and CDR2 SQIVND (reference sequence). This CDR3 comprises 18 residues. The DNA for the CDR3 is TGTGCCAGTAGCCCGCTAGCGGGAGGGCTGAGCTCCTACAATGAGCAGTTCTTC. Translated: CASSPLAGGLSSYNEQFF.

The rearrangement uses TRBV7-2 and TRBJ2-3; no reliable D call. This CDR3 is built from 11 residues. V lost 8 bases to trimming and J lost 4 bases, with 7 bases between them. CDR1 and CDR2 (germline): SGHTA, FQGNSA. CDR3 in amino acids: CASAEADTQYF. DNA for the CDR3: TGTGCCAGCGCTGAGGCAGATACGCAGTATTTT.

V is TRBV9 and J is TRBJ1-2; no reliable D call. The CDR3 covers 13 residues. CDR1 is SGDLS and CDR2 is YYNGEE in the germline V gene. Trimming shortened V by 2 bases and J by 8 bases, and 13 bases separated the two germline ends. The CDR3 sequence is CASSVEGRGGYTF. In nucleotides, the CDR3 is TGTGCCAGCAGCGTGGAGGGTAGAGGAGGCTACACCTTC.

The rearrangement uses TRBV20-1 and TRBJ1-5; weak D call: TRBD1 (5 bases). Germline CDR1 DFQATT, CDR2 SNEGSKA (reference sequence). The CDR3 runs 11 residues. Between the trimmed V and J ends, which lost 5 bases and 9 bases, there was a span of 11 bases. CDR3 sequence (DNA): TGCAGTGCTTGGGACGGGGGGCCCCAGCATTTT. Translating gives CSAWDGGPQHF.

This sequence joins TRBV9 and TRBJ1-2; 9 bases agree with TRBD1. The germline gives CDR1 SGDLS, CDR2 YYNGEE. V lost 2 bases, J lost 4 bases, and 6 bases stayed unmatched. The CDR3 consists of 15 residues. CDR3 DNA: TGTGCCAGCAGCGTGGCCGGGACAGGGACCTATGGCTACACCTTC. It yields the protein CASSVAGTGTYGYTF.

This clone has just a few counts. The chain recombines TRBV5-1 with TRBJ2-3; D is unclear. The germline V gene has CDR1 SGHRS and CDR2 YFSETQ. There are 15 residues in the CDR3. V was cut by 3 bases and J by 0 bases, with 11 bases left in between. CDR3 nucleotide sequence: TGCGCCAGCAGCTCCGCGGTCACTAGCACAGATACGCAGTATTTT. This sequence encodes CASSSAVTSTDTQYF.

CDR3 region: CAISESLAKNIQYF. The CDR3 DNA reads TGTGCCATCAGTGAGTCCTTAGCCAAAAACATTCAGTACTTC. The chain uses TRBV10-3 and TRBJ2-4; D unresolved. The germline V gene has CDR1 ENHRY and CDR2 SYGVKD. CDR3 length: 14 residues. V lost 0 bases, J lost 0 bases, and 3 bases lay in between.

The chain employs TRBV18 and TRBJ2-3, with TRBD2 matching 11 bases. The length of the CDR3 is 18 residues. Trimming at V came to 6 bases and at J to 0 bases, leaving 11 bases not matched to a gene. The germline CDR1 and CDR2 sequences are KGHSH and LQKENI. The chain's CDR3 is CASSPLAGGGPSTDTQYF. For the CDR3, the DNA is TGTGCCAGCTCCCCGCTAGCGGGGGGAGGACCGAGCACAGATACGCAGTATTTT.